Following are 9 T cell receptor beta chains from one sample sequenced in a study of cytomegalovirus exposure and HLA in healthy donors. The PCR had 60 Vbeta and 13 Jbeta primers. Libraries were prepared by immunoSEQ multiplex PCR; TCRdb keeps only in-frame clonotypes and omits some of them. The sample carries 95,000 to 150,000 clones, 50% to 75% recorded once. Sequenced material: PBMCs. These TCRs come from a woman in her forties in good health and CMV-seropositive.

The CDR3: CASSLLRLSGTDTQYF. The CDR3 nucleotides read TGTGCCAGCAGTTTATTAAGACTGTCGGGCACAGATACGCAGTATTTT. The V and J genes are TRBV27 and TRBJ2-3; D is unresolved. In germline, CDR1 is MNHEY, CDR2 SMNVEV (reference sequence). The germline V and J ends were trimmed by 1 base and 1 base, with 12 bases remaining between them. The CDR3 length is 16 residues.

The gene calls are TRBV5-1 and TRBJ2-5; 9 bases are a match to TRBD1. Germline loops: CDR1 SGHRS, CDR2 YFSETQ. V was pared by 5 bases and J by 4 bases, with 12 bases of the junction left unmatched. The CDR3 length is 16 residues. The CDR3 loop is CASRRTRDREGETQYF. Written as DNA, the CDR3 is TGCGCCAGCAGGCGAACTCGGGACAGGGAGGGAGAGACCCAGTACTTC.

J is TRBJ1-4 and V is TRBV15; D uncertain. The ends were cut back, 6 bases at V and 0 bases at J, with 8 bases in the middle. The CDR3 loop spans 14 amino acids. CDR1 is LNHNV and CDR2 is YYDKDF in the germline V gene (reference sequence). Written as DNA, the CDR3 is TGTGCCACCAGTCCGACTTCAACTAATGAAAAACTGTTTTTT. It encodes CATSPTSTNEKLFF.

J is TRBJ2-6 and V is TRBV6-1; 10 bases line up with TRBD1. In germline, CDR1 is MNHNS, CDR2 SASEGT. The CDR3 spans 14 residues. The junction had 4 bases not matched to a gene; V was cut back by 11 bases and J by 3 bases. In DNA, the CDR3 is TGTGCCGCACGGGACAGGGGTGGGGCCAACGTCCTGACTTTC. Protein product: CAARDRGGANVLTF.

The chain has TRBV20-1 and TRBJ2-3; D uncertain. The CDR3 is 10 residues long. Germline V gene data show CDR1 as DFQATT and CDR2 as SNEGSKA (reference sequence). V lost 3 bases, J lost 6 bases, and 4 bases lay in between. The CDR3: CSARRDTQYF. CDR3 DNA sequence: TGCAGTGCTAGGAGGGATACGCAGTATTTT.

V is TRBV7-3 and J is TRBJ2-3, with TRBD2 identical over 13 bases. CDR3 size: 17 residues. V shed 4 bases, J shed 3 bases, and the junction held 7 bases outside the gene matches. From germline, CDR1 is SGHTA and CDR2 FQGTGA. The CDR3 loop is CASSSGLAGVGTDTQYF. The CDR3 nucleotides read TGTGCCAGCAGCTCCGGACTAGCGGGAGTCGGAACAGATACGCAGTATTTT.

V and J are TRBV11-2 and TRBJ1-5; D is possibly TRBD1 (5 bases). Germline CDR1 and CDR2: SGHAT and FQNNGV. With 2 bases removed from V and 5 bases from J, the gap between germline ends came to 7 bases. CDR3 length: 13 residues. CDR3 protein: CASSLWGDQPQHF. The CDR3 nucleotides read TGTGCCAGCAGCTTATGGGGGGATCAGCCCCAGCATTTT.

V and J are TRBV6-6 and TRBJ2-5; tentatively, D is TRBD2 (6 bases). Per germline, CDR1 MNHNY and CDR2 SVGAGI (reference sequence). V shed 6 bases and J shed 4 bases, with 21 bases lying between them. CDR3 size: 16 residues. DNA of the CDR3: TGTGCCAGCAGCCGGGGGTTTGGGGGAGGAGGAGAGACCCAGTACTTC. It encodes CASSRGFGGGGETQYF.

The chain carries TRBV7-8 and TRBJ2-5; 9 positions match TRBD2. The J call may be wrong; the DNA end is better matched by TRBJ2-7. The length of the CDR3 is 16 residues. Germline CDR1 is SGHVS and CDR2 is FQNEAQ. The CDR3 sequence is CASSLGGSGRSYEQYF. CDR3 in DNA: TGTGCCAGCAGCTTAGGTGGTAGCGGGAGATCCTACGAGCAGTACTTC.